The 4 T cell receptor beta chains below were found in one sample sequenced in a study of T cells in Graves' hyperthyroidism and ophthalmopathy. Researchers took RNA transcripts and amplified the TCR beta CDR3 regions from them. Primed by the HTBI set, a first-round RT-PCR was run on the TCR CDR3. TCRdb itself ran the multiplex PCR reads through MiXCR, one entry per CDR3 protein. The sample includes around 440,000 distinct CDR3 sequences, around 16% seen only once; the top ten take roughly 15%. Sequenced material: blood. The source of these receptors is a woman between 18 and 29 years old with Graves' hyperthyroidism.

This clonotype was counted only a few times. The chain joins TRBV29-1 to TRBJ1-4, with TRBD1 as a possible D gene (5 bases). The CDR3 is 15 residues long. Germline CDR1 SQVTM, CDR2 ANQGSEA. V lost 5 bases and J lost 14, with 27 bases in between. The CDR3 DNA reads TGCAGCGTTCAGGGTGGGCTGGGAAGTTCGAAATCCCTGTTTTTT. This codes for CSVQGGLGSSKSLFF.

This clonotype was found many times. The J gene is TRBJ1-1, the V gene TRBV6-1; possibly TRBD1 for D (6 bases). Trimming removed 6 bases at V and 1 base at J, with 9 bases between. CDR3 length: 13 amino acids. Germline CDR1 reads MNHNS; CDR2 reads SASEGT. The DNA of the CDR3 is TGTGCCAGCAGGATACAGGGGAACACTGAAGCTTTCTTT. Protein sequence: CASRIQGNTEAFF.

This clonotype has more than one count but fewer than ten. The chain joins TRBV12-3 or TRBV12-4 to TRBJ2-5, with D possibly being TRBD2 (6 bases). There are 15 residues in the CDR3. Trimming left V 3 bases short and J 7 bases short, with 18 bases between. In DNA form, the CDR3 reads TGTGCCAGCAGTTTGCGACTAGTGGTGGTAGCGACCCAGTACTTC. Encoded protein: CASSLRLVVVATQYF.

This clonotype showed up many times. This chain links TRBV27 with TRBJ2-7; no definite D call. V lost 7 bases and J 1 base, leaving 14 bases between the germline ends. This CDR3 is built from 14 residues. Germline CDR1 reads MNHEY; CDR2 reads SMNVEV (reference sequence). CDR3 DNA sequence: TGTGCCAGCAAGTACAACCCAATTTCCTACGAGCAGTACTTC. This translates into CASKYNPISYEQYF.